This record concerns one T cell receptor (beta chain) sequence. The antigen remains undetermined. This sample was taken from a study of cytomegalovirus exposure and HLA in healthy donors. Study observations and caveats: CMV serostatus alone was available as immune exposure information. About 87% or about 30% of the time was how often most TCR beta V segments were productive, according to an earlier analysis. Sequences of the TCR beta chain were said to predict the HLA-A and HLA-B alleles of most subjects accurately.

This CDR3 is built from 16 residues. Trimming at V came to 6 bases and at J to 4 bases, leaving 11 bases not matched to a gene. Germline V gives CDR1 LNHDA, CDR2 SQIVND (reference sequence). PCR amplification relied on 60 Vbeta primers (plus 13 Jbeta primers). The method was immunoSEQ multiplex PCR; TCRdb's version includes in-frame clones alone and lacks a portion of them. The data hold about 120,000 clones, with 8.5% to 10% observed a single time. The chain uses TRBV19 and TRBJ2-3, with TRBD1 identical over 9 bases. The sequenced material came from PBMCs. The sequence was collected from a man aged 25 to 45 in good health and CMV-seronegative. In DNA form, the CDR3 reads TGTGCCAGTAGCATAACCGCGGGACAGGGTCCAGATACGCAGTATTTT. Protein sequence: CASSITAGQGPDTQYF.